This entry is about one TCR beta chain. Its specificity is not known. The sample belongs to a study of a mutant IDH1 vaccine in newly diagnosed glioma. Overall study results and limits: The authors found pseudoprogression apparently unrelated to changes in top peripheral T cell clonotypes.

The V end was cut by 7 bases, the J end by 3 bases, with 15 bases between. The CDR3 runs 15 residues. Per germline, CDR1 SNHLY and CDR2 FYNNEI. Assay: immunoSEQ multiplex PCR; the TCRdb copy retains only in-frame clones and omits some. The sample gives about 23,000 clones, just over 90% of which show up once; 9.2% is in the top ten. Time point specified: baseline, week 1 (first vaccination visit). Sample treatment: pre-vaccination baseline after standard-of-care therapy. The chain joins TRBV2 to TRBJ1-4; weak D call: TRBD1 (6 bases). This clonotype originated in a man aged 25-40 years with glioma. Material: PBMCs, obtained from a glioma patient treated with radiotherapy, temozolomide or both. The CDR3 loop is CASTLGGGANEKLFF. The CDR3 DNA is TGTGCCAGCACCCTTGGAGGGGGAGCTAATGAAAAACTGTTTTTT. Based on the CDR3 plus reference TRBV2 and TRBJ1-4, the full variable domain is EPEVTQTPSHQVTQMGQEVILRCVPISNHLYFYWYRQILGQKVEFLVSFYNNEISEKSEIFDDQFSVERPDGSNFTLKIRSTKLEDSAMYFCASTLGGGANEKLFFGSGTQLSVL.